The 6 T cell receptor beta chains in this list originate from one sample, sequenced in a study of identical twins. TCRdb reanalysed the 5' RACE reads using MiXCR and keeps one entry per CDR3 protein. The repertoire holds about 460,000 distinct CDR3 sequences, 14% seen once, with about 0.52% in the top ten. A further study also used this sample, focusing on yellow fever vaccine responses in identical twins.

The sequenced sample consisted of CD4+ T cells sorted from blood. These receptors were obtained from a woman under 30 in good health.

This clonotype has ten or more counts. This chain links TRBV7-2 with TRBJ2-5; TRBD1 might be the D (6 bases). Trimming removed 3 bases at V and 4 bases at J, with 21 bases between. This CDR3 is built from 17 residues. Germline values: CDR1 SGHTA, CDR2 FQGNSA. The CDR3 here is CASSFASLTGGRETQYF. As DNA, the CDR3 is TGTGCCAGCAGCTTTGCTTCGTTGACAGGAGGTAGAGAGACCCAGTACTTC.

J is TRBJ2-7 and V is TRBV5-5, with D tentatively TRBD1 (5 bases). This CDR3 contains 15 residues. The germline V gene has CDR1 SGHKS and CDR2 YYEKEE (reference sequence). The ends were cut back, 0 bases at V and 0 bases at J, with 10 bases in the middle. Written as DNA, the CDR3 is TGTGCCAGCAGCTTGGTAGGGGTCGTCTCCTACGAGCAGTACTTC. It is translated as CASSLVGVVSYEQYF.

This chain connects TRBV20-1 to TRBJ2-7; TRBD2 agrees at 11 bases. The germline CDR1 and CDR2 sequences are DFQATT and SNEGSKA (reference sequence). V lost 6 bases, J lost 2 bases, and 6 bases stayed unmatched. This CDR3 has 14 residues. The CDR3 loop is CSAQLAGDPYEQYF. CDR3 bases: TGCAGTGCCCAACTAGCGGGGGATCCCTACGAGCAGTACTTC.

The rearrangement joins TRBV24-1 to TRBJ2-5, with D perhaps matching TRBD1 (7 bases). The CDR3 has 14 amino acids. Germline CDR1 and CDR2: KGHDR and SFDVKD. The V gene lost 2 bases and the J gene lost 5 bases, with 11 bases spanning the gap. The CDR3 is CATSDSRGRETQYF. Here the CDR3 DNA reads TGTGCCACCAGTGATTCCAGGGGGAGGGAGACCCAGTACTTC.

This clonotype was seen a handful of times. V is TRBV7-8 and J is TRBJ2-5; no definite D call. The CDR3 is 12 amino acids. The ends were cut back, 8 bases at V and 3 bases at J, with 10 bases in the middle. Germline V gives CDR1 SGHVS, CDR2 FQNEAQ. CDR3 bases: TGTGCCAGCGAACGGCGTAAAGAGACCCAGTACTTC. This gives the protein CASERRKETQYF.

The rearrangement uses TRBV20-1 and TRBJ2-3, with D tentatively TRBD1 (6 bases). The CDR3 has 17 residues. Germline assignment: CDR1 DFQATT and CDR2 SNEGSKA (reference sequence). Deletions cut 3 bases from V and 0 bases from J, with 19 bases between. The CDR3 DNA reads as TGCAGTGCTAGGGGGCCACCCCAGGGGTCTAGCACAGATACGCAGTATTTT. This gives the protein CSARGPPQGSSTDTQYF.